This T cell receptor (beta chain) is from a study of blood T cell repertoires in COVID-19. Sequenced by immunoSEQ multiplex PCR; TCRdb stores in-frame clones only, minus some. This sample has more than 300,000 clones; more than 70% occur once, and the top ten carry 0.9% to 1.5%. V gave up 1 base and J gave up 1 base, with 7 bases separating them. CDR1 is MGHDK and CDR2 is SYGVNS in the germline V gene. The CDR3 runs 14 residues. The TCR sequence derives from a woman younger than 35 who had recovered from COVID-19. The sequenced material came from PBMCs or T cells enriched from blood (not recorded which). The rearrangement joins TRBV25-1 to TRBJ2-5, with a tentative D call TRBD1 (6 bases). The CDR3 coding sequence is TGTGCCAGCAGTGAATGGGACATCCAAGAGACCCAGTACTTC. Protein: CASSEWDIQETQYF.